The entry below describes one T cell receptor (beta chain). The data originate from a study of Ad26.COV2.S vaccination and SARS-CoV-2 variants. Germline CDR1 is SEHNR and CDR2 is FQNEAQ (reference sequence). V shed 1 base and J shed 2 bases, with 10 bases lying between them. This CDR3 region has 15 residues. The sample's treatment: around 19 received Ad26.COV2.S at low or high dose, single or two shots; roughly five received placebo; per-sample allocation not given. Specimen acquisition occurred on day 63 following the initial vaccine or placebo injection. The data were produced by immunoSEQ multiplex PCR, yet TCRdb's version contains in-frame clones alone and is incomplete. The sample holds around 350,000 clones; around 84% are singletons and the top ten take 2.5% to 3.5%.

The TCR sequence derives from a person aged 18-65 years who received the Ad26.COV2.S COVID-19 vaccine or a placebo. The genes are TRBV7-9 and TRBJ2-3, with no clear D. The material was peripheral blood, obtained in a trial of Ad26.COV2.S vaccine versus placebo. The CDR3 DNA sequence: TGTGCCAGCAGCTTAGGGGCTGGAAACACAGATACGCAGTATTTT. It encodes CASSLGAGNTDTQYF.